One sample yielded the 14 T cell receptor beta chains listed below, sequenced in a study of regulatory T cells in long-lasting Graves disease. Building the TCR beta libraries relied on iRepertoire HTBI primers, and CDR3 regions underwent Arm-PCR. TCRdb itself ran the multiplex PCR reads through MiXCR, one entry per CDR3 protein. The table records approximately 480,000 distinct CDR3 sequences, 15% to 20% of them present only once. Indicated time point: newly diagnosed GD, antithyroid drugs for less than 3 months. Following extraction of RNA from PBMCs, that RNA was used to make the TCR library. The same specimen was also included in a second study, on T cells in Graves' hyperthyroidism and ophthalmopathy.

The sample in question was peripheral blood mononuclear cells (PBMCs), obtained at new diagnosis, from a patient treated with antithyroid drugs. All receptors come from a man between 35 and 55 years old with Graves disease.

A few counts support this clonotype. The chain uses TRBV6-5 and TRBJ1-5; 9 bases agree with TRBD1. The CDR3 sequence is 17 residues long. The trim removed 3 bases at V and 7 bases at J, leaving 13 bases unmatched. Germline V gene sequence: CDR1 MNHEY, CDR2 SVGAGI. Here the CDR3 DNA reads TGTGCCAGCAGTTATCATTGGGACAGGGATCACAAACAGCCCCAGCATTTT. The encoded protein is CASSYHWDRDHKQPQHF.

J is TRBJ1-4 and V is TRBV11-2, with 7 nucleotides matching TRBD1. Losses at the gene ends were 3 bases for V and 5 bases for J; bases not matched to a gene: 9. In germline, CDR1 is SGHAT, CDR2 FQNNGV. The CDR3 is 16 residues long. The CDR3 nucleotides read TGTGCCAGCAGCTTGACCCGACAGGGCAAGAATGAAAAACTGTTTTTT. Its translation is CASSLTRQGKNEKLFF.

This clonotype was detected many times. The V and J genes are TRBV3-1 and TRBJ2-1, with 15 bases matching TRBD2. The CDR3 spans 15 residues. The V gene's germline CDR1 is LGHDT and CDR2 YNNKEL (reference sequence). The V and J ends lost 4 bases and 10 bases, in that order; junction bases with no gene match: 5. CDR3 coding DNA: TGTGCCAGCAGCCGAGGGACTAGCGGGAGGCGGGAGCAGTTCTTC. This encodes CASSRGTSGRREQFF.

This clonotype was seen ten or more times. The genes are TRBV2 and TRBJ2-7, with 10 bases that match TRBD1. Germline V gene lookup returns CDR1 SNHLY and CDR2 FYNNEI. The V segment lost 6 bases and the J segment 5 bases; nucleotides outside the gene matches: 10. The CDR3 is 15 amino acids. The CDR3 loop reads CASRVTGGWLDEQYF. The CDR3 DNA reads TGTGCCAGCAGAGTGACAGGGGGCTGGCTAGACGAGCAGTACTTC.

This clonotype was found many times. This chain uses TRBV7-9 with TRBJ2-7; D might be TRBD2 (5 bases). The V and J ends lost 3 bases and 6 bases respectively, with 9 bases between them. Per germline, CDR1 SEHNR and CDR2 FQNEAQ (reference sequence). CDR3 length equals 12 residues. The CDR3 protein is CASSFFGVEQYF. As DNA, the CDR3 is TGTGCCAGCAGCTTCTTCGGGGTCGAGCAGTACTTC.

The V and J genes are TRBV12-3 or TRBV12-4 and TRBJ2-1; 8 bases match TRBD2. The V and J ends lost 1 base and 1 base, in that order; junction bases with no gene match: 15. The CDR3 runs to 20 residues. CDR3 coding DNA: TGTGCCAGCAGTTTAGGCCCGAGTGGTAGCGGGAAGTGGTCCTACAATGAGCAGTTCTTC. This codes for CASSLGPSGSGKWSYNEQFF.

This chain joins TRBV6-2 or TRBV6-3 and TRBJ1-5; D is unclear. The CDR3 is 16 residues long. The V end was cut by 6 bases, the J end by 2 bases, with 17 bases between. From germline, CDR1 is MNHEY and CDR2 SVGEGT. The chain's CDR3 is CASSAKVARGNQPQHF. The CDR3 coding sequence is TGTGCCAGCAGCGCAAAGGTTGCCCGGGGCAATCAGCCCCAGCATTTT.

This clonotype appeared many times. The chain combines TRBV6-1 with TRBJ2-7; TRBD2 matches at 10 bases. Per germline, CDR1 MNHNS and CDR2 SASEGT. V trimming: 2 bases; J trimming: 5 bases; junction bases outside the gene matches: 3. The CDR3 has 14 amino acids. Here the CDR3 reads CASSELAGVNEQYF. The DNA of the CDR3 is TGTGCCAGCAGTGAACTAGCGGGAGTTAACGAGCAGTACTTC.

The rearrangement links TRBV6-9 to TRBJ2-3, with D unclear. Germline V gives CDR1 MNHGY, CDR2 SVAAGI. The CDR3 is made up of 13 amino acids. Trimming took off 3 bases at V and 4 bases at J, with 8 bases between the two ends. The CDR3 DNA sequence: TGTGCCAGCAGTTACCGGCAACCAGATACGCAGTATTTT. It encodes CASSYRQPDTQYF.

This clonotype was recorded many times. The rearrangement links TRBV30 to TRBJ2-1; D ambiguous. CDR3 length: 13 residues. Trimming took off 1 base at V and 7 bases at J, with 11 bases between the two ends. Looked up from germline, CDR1 is GTSNPN and CDR2 is SVGIG (reference sequence). This CDR3 reads CAWSGTTRNEQFF. CDR3 DNA sequence: TGTGCCTGGAGTGGAACTACGAGGAATGAGCAGTTCTTC.

This clonotype came up a few times. CDR3 sequence reads: CATSRVLAGDDEQFF. The CDR3 region has the DNA TGTGCCACCAGCAGAGTGTTAGCGGGAGACGATGAGCAGTTCTTC. The chain is built from TRBV15 and TRBJ2-1; TRBD2 agrees at 9 bases. The CDR3 is made up of 15 amino acids. Germline V gene lookup returns CDR1 LNHNV and CDR2 YYDKDF (reference sequence). Unmatched junction bases numbered 6, after V lost 1 base and J lost 8 bases.

This clonotype has ten or more counts. This rearrangement joins TRBV28 to TRBJ2-2, with 9 bases fitting TRBD1. CDR3 size: 18 residues. From germline, CDR1 is MDHEN and CDR2 SYDVKM. V shed 5 bases, J shed 1 base, and the junction held 11 bases outside the gene matches. The CDR3 DNA reads TGTGCCAGCAGTCCCGGGACAGGGTCCGTACTGAACACCGGGGAGCTGTTTTTT. Its protein product is CASSPGTGSVLNTGELFF.

The chain uses TRBV19 and TRBJ2-5; 10 bases map to TRBD1. CDR1 is LNHDA and CDR2 is SQIVND in the germline V gene (reference sequence). This CDR3 contains 13 residues. Trimming at V came to 9 bases and at J to 5 bases, leaving 6 bases not matched to a gene. The CDR3 reads CASTGTGEETQYF. As DNA, the CDR3 is TGTGCCAGCACCGGGACAGGGGAGGAGACCCAGTACTTC. Full variable domain (remainder filled in from reference TRBV19 and TRBJ2-5): DGGITQSPKYLFRKEGQNVTLSCEQNLNHDAMYWYRQDPGQGLRLIYYSQIVNDFQKGDIAEGYSVSREKKESFPLTVTSAQKNPTAFYLCASTGTGEETQYFGPGTRLLVL.

The table lists this clonotype with many counts. This rearrangement joins TRBV12-3 or TRBV12-4 to TRBJ2-5; D possibly corresponds to TRBD2 (5 bases). The CDR3 runs 13 residues. V lost 2 bases and J 5 bases, leaving 9 bases between the germline ends. The CDR3 here is CASSLTPGETQYF. The CDR3 coding sequence is TGTGCCAGCAGTTTAACGCCGGGGGAGACCCAGTACTTC.